This T cell receptor beta chain stems from a study of CD8+CD57+ T cells in acquired aplastic anemia (dated by TCRdb to 2016 to 2019). Looking at the study overall: A mean of approximately 3 ug of DNA, ranging from roughly 0.18 to 30 ug, was extracted from sorted CD4+ and CD8+ cells. CD8+CD57+ expansion was defined as a frequency above the mean frequency observed in healthy subjects. What the authors observed across the whole study: Between patients and healthy controls, no significant difference in CD8+ Simpson's diversity was found (P=0.060). Although 25 to 30 CD8+ CDR3 sequences were shared by patients and controls, these sequences appeared highly expressed in patients and within the immunodominant clones of patients.

Genomic DNA served as template for TCR beta VDJ combination and CDR3 sequence profiling. An Illumina HiSeq 2000 was the platform used for TCR repertoire sequencing. As for how the authors treated the data: Repertoire assessment relied on Simpson's diversity index, CDR3 size and DJ length profiles, and TRBV/TRBJ rearrangement plots. The most abundant DNA sequence in the deep sequencing data was defined as the immunodominant clone. CDR3 amino acid sequences were screened for sharing across subjects and compared with published repertoires and the VDJdb database. TCRdb reprocessed the public reads (quality trimming at Q25 with fastp, clone calling with MiXCR) and kept in-frame beta chains. Rows are combined by CDR3 protein, so each entry shows the most common genes and DNA. None of the V and J calls come from the authors' own analysis; TCRdb made them. Here the sample has 160,000 or so distinct CDR3 sequences; over 40% occur a single time. 2.5% to 3.5% of the sample is held by the ten biggest clonotypes.

Flow cytometry had shown CD8+CD57+ cell expansion in the patients selected for sequencing. Severe acquired aplastic anemia was diagnosed in all patients according to International Study of Aplastic Anemia and Agranulocytosis and Camitta criteria. Patients had received no therapy at the time of blood sampling. TCR repertoires of sorted CD4+ and CD8+ blood T cells from severe aplastic anemia patients and healthy subjects were deep-sequenced in the study. Patients were enrolled under clinicaltrials.gov protocols 00001620, 01623167, 00001397, 00071045, 00081523 and 00961064 in the USA. Ficoll-Paque density gradient centrifugation was used to isolate peripheral blood mononuclear cells. Before DNA extraction, CD4+ and CD8+ T cells were sorted with FACS or magnetic beads. This clonotype has only a few counts. The clone's antigen remains unknown. No base quality values were provided; no much bigger clone lies one nucleotide off.

The CDR3, from cysteine to phenylalanine, totals 13 residues. CDR3 DNA is the only sequence kept; it has 39 bases, read in frame from the first base. V gives up 1 base and J gives up 3 bases, and the segment between their germline ends measures 6 bases. Taken from the germline V gene (reference sequence), the CDR1 and CDR2 loops are LNHNV and YYDKDF. The specimen was sorted CD4+, CD8+, or CD8+CD57+ T cells (not recorded which) from PBMCs. The V and J genes are TRBV15 and TRBJ1-1; the D gene is perhaps TRBD1, on 5 matching bases. This clonotype was sampled from a human donor with aplastic anemia. The CDR3 protein is CATSRARDTEAFF. The nucleotides read TGTGCCACCAGCAGAGCCAGGGACACTGAAGCTTTCTTT.